These 29 T cell receptor beta chains share one sample of origin, sequenced in a study of human T cells and chemical hapten exposure (dated by TCRdb to about 2021). Library creation used 5' RACE. The instrument was an Illumina MiSeq. TCRdb cleaned the public reads at Q25 with fastp, built clones with MiXCR and kept in-frame beta chains. Here each entry gathers all rows of one CDR3 protein and keeps the most common genes and DNA. Counted in this sample were about 81,000 distinct CDR3 sequences; roughly 8% of them appeared once. The top ten hold under 3% of the sample. Unfractionated whole blood was collected in Tempus Blood RNA tubes, and total RNA was extracted from that blood. These receptors were taken from a male donor in good health.

CDR3 residues: CASTPGQSYEQYF. CDR3 in DNA: TGTGCCAGCACTCCCGGACAGTCCTACGAGCAGTACTTC. The rearrangement uses TRBV28 and TRBJ2-7; TRBD1 might be the D (6 bases). This CDR3 contains 13 residues. The V end lost 7 bases, the J end lost 1 base, and 11 bases lay between the germline ends. Germline loops: CDR1 MDHEN, CDR2 SYDVKM.

This clonotype was counted many times. The chain joins TRBV12-3 or TRBV12-4 to TRBJ2-3; 7 nucleotides line up with TRBD2. The CDR3 is made up of 15 amino acids. V lost 3 bases, J lost 2 bases, and 5 bases stayed unmatched. The CDR3 loop is CASSFGAGVTDTQYF. DNA for the CDR3: TGTGCCAGCAGTTTTGGGGCGGGAGTCACAGATACGCAGTATTTT.

This clonotype has at least ten counts. The J gene is TRBJ2-3, the V gene TRBV11-2; 9 bases match TRBD2. The CDR3 has 17 amino acids. Germline trimming cut 3 bases from V and 3 bases from J; bases unmatched to any gene: 10. Germline V gene sequence: CDR1 SGHAT, CDR2 FQNNGV. The CDR3 nucleotides read TGTGCCAGCAGCTTCAGATCTAGCGGGATTGTAACAGATACGCAGTATTTT. It is translated as CASSFRSSGIVTDTQYF.

Ten or more counts support this clonotype. The chain joins TRBV9 to TRBJ2-7, with no clear D. With 0 bases removed from V and 0 bases from J, the gap between germline ends came to 7 bases. Germline lookup yields CDR1 SGDLS and CDR2 YYNGEE. The CDR3 contains 14 residues. DNA for the CDR3: TGTGCCAGCAGCGTAGCGCCAAGCTCCTACGAGCAGTACTTC. It encodes CASSVAPSSYEQYF.

There are a few counts of this clonotype. The CDR3 nucleotides read TGCGCCAGCAGCCAGTCGACAGGTTCCGTCGGCTACACCTTC. Residues: CASSQSTGSVGYTF. The chain is built from TRBV4-1 and TRBJ1-2; tentatively, D is TRBD1 (6 bases). The germline V gene has CDR1 MGHRA and CDR2 YSYEKL. Trimming shortened V by 3 bases and J by 8 bases, and 16 bases separated the two germline ends. The CDR3 extends over 14 amino acids.

This clonotype was counted only a few times. The gene calls are TRBV7-6 and TRBJ2-6; tentatively, D is TRBD1 or TRBD2 (5 bases each). Trimming left V 5 bases short and J 2 bases short, with 10 bases between. Germline CDR1 SGHVS, CDR2 FNYEAQ. The CDR3 extends over 15 amino acids. The CDR3 coding sequence is TGTGCCAGCAGCCCCCGGGACGCTGGGGCCAACGTCCTGACTTTC. It is translated as CASSPRDAGANVLTF.

This clonotype was counted many times. The rearrangement links TRBV14 to TRBJ2-1; 8 bases align to TRBD2. CDR3 length: 15 residues. Germline loops: CDR1 SGHDN, CDR2 FVKESK. Unmatched junction bases numbered 7, after V lost 0 bases and J lost 9 bases. The CDR3 region has the DNA TGTGCCAGCAGCCAAGAGAGCGGGAGATTAAGTGAGCAGTTCTTC. It codes for CASSQESGRLSEQFF. Drawing the rest from reference TRBV14 and TRBJ2-1, the complete variable domain is EAGVTQFPSHSVIEKGQTVTLRCDPISGHDNLYWYRRVMGKEIKFLLHFVKESKQDESGMPNNRFLAERTGGTYSTLKVQPAELEDSGVYFCASSQESGRLSEQFFGPGTRLTVL.

The chain joins TRBV6-2 or TRBV6-3 to TRBJ1-1; 9 bases align to TRBD1. CDR3 length: 17 residues. V lost 4 bases to trimming and J lost 1 base; unmatched junction nucleotides: 10. CDR1 and CDR2 (germline): MNHEY, SVGEGT. The CDR3 sequence is CASSWGTGGRRNTEAFF. The CDR3 nucleotides read TGTGCCAGCAGTTGGGGAACAGGGGGCAGAAGGAACACTGAAGCTTTCTTT.

This clonotype was picked up a small number of times. CDR3 nucleotides: TGCGCCAGCAGCTTGGCAGGGGGCTACACTGAAGCTTTCTTT. Translation gives CASSLAGGYTEAFF. The rearrangement uses TRBV5-1 and TRBJ1-1; 8 bases map to TRBD1. The CDR3 length is 14 residues. With V trimmed by 0 bases and J by 3 bases, 1 base remained unmatched. Looked up from germline, CDR1 is SGHRS and CDR2 is YFSETQ.

This clonotype has more than one count but fewer than ten. The chain employs TRBV7-2 and TRBJ2-3; D remains unclear. Germline lookup yields CDR1 SGHTA and CDR2 FQGNSA. CDR3 length: 10 residues. V gave up 1 base and J gave up 8 bases, with 1 base separating them. As DNA, the CDR3 is TGTGCCAGCAGCTTAGTTACGCAGTATTTT. Encoded protein: CASSLVTQYF.

The chain carries TRBV5-6 and TRBJ2-3, with a tentative D call TRBD2 (5 bases). V lost 2 bases to trimming and J lost 0 bases, with 10 bases between them. The germline V gene has CDR1 SGHDT and CDR2 YYEEEE. This CDR3 is 15 amino acids long. CDR3 bases: TGTGCCAGCAGCTTAATATGGACTAGCACAGATACGCAGTATTTT. Translated, it gives CASSLIWTSTDTQYF.

This clonotype occurred many times. The J gene is TRBJ1-5, the V gene TRBV7-2, with a possible D match to TRBD1 (5 bases). The germline CDR1 and CDR2 sequences are SGHTA and FQGNSA. The V end lost 4 bases, the J end lost 4 bases, and 11 bases lay between the germline ends. This CDR3 comprises 14 residues. The CDR3 DNA reads as TGTGCCAGCAGCTCAGGGACTGGTAATCAGCCCCAGCATTTT. Translating gives CASSSGTGNQPQHF.

The chain recombines TRBV27 with TRBJ1-6; D not certain. CDR3 length equals 12 residues. Per the germline V gene, CDR1 is MNHEY and CDR2 is SMNVEV (reference sequence). Trimming pared 5 bases from V and 7 bases from J, leaving 6 bases between. CDR3 loop: CASSGTNSPLHF. The CDR3 region has the DNA TGTGCCAGCAGTGGTACGAATTCACCCCTCCACTTT.

This clonotype was picked up a small number of times. This rearrangement joins TRBV29-1 to TRBJ1-3; 7 nucleotides align to TRBD1. Germline CDR1 is SQVTM and CDR2 is ANQGSEA. After removal of 7 bases from V and 0 bases from J, the junction contained 6 bases not matched to a gene. CDR3 size: 14 residues. DNA of the CDR3: TGCAGCGGCCGGGACAGACACTCTGGAAACACCATATATTTT. This codes for CSGRDRHSGNTIYF.

This clonotype was counted ten times or more. V and J are TRBV7-2 and TRBJ2-3; weak D call: TRBD2 (7 bases). Trimming pared 5 bases from V and 1 base from J, leaving 13 bases between. Germline-derived CDR1 and CDR2 are SGHTA and FQGNSA. This CDR3 has 15 residues. The CDR3 region is CASSLRGAGTDTQYF. CDR3 sequence (DNA): TGTGCCAGCAGCCTACGGGGGGCTGGCACAGATACGCAGTATTTT.

In its sample, this clonotype was seen many times. V gene TRBV7-7 combines with J gene TRBJ2-1; D unclear. The V gene lost 5 bases and the J gene lost 7 bases, with 18 bases spanning the gap. Germline V gene data show CDR1 as SSHAT and CDR2 as FNYEAQ (reference sequence). The length of the CDR3 is 15 residues. This CDR3 reads CASSRKPSLLNEQFF. The CDR3 DNA reads TGTGCCAGCAGCCGAAAGCCGTCTCTCTTGAATGAGCAGTTCTTC.

This chain joins TRBV29-1 and TRBJ2-5, with 8 positions matching TRBD1. This CDR3 region has 15 residues. Germline loops: CDR1 SQVTM, CDR2 ANQGSEA. Trimming at V came to 0 bases and at J to 5 bases, leaving 8 bases not matched to a gene. The CDR3 bases are TGCAGCGTTGAAGATGAAGGACAGGGACGGGAGACCCAGTACTTC. This encodes CSVEDEGQGRETQYF.

This clonotype was counted a few times. CDR3 DNA: TGCAGTGCTCGGAGCCGAGACCATGACGTGTACGCCAAAAACATTCAGTACTTC. Translating it yields CSARSRDHDVYAKNIQYF. The V call is TRBV20-1, the J call TRBJ2-4; D is undetermined. Deletions cut 5 bases from V and 1 base from J, with 24 bases between. The CDR3 is 18 residues long. Germline V gives CDR1 DFQATT, CDR2 SNEGSKA (reference sequence).

This clonotype showed up just a few times. This sequence joins TRBV29-1 and TRBJ2-7; TRBD2 might be the D (5 bases). V lost 2 bases to trimming and J lost 3 bases, with 8 bases between them. Germline lookup yields CDR1 SQVTM and CDR2 ANQGSEA. The CDR3 sequence is 12 residues long. The CDR3 nucleotides read TGCAGCGTTGAACTAGCCGACTACGAGCAGTACTTC. It yields the protein CSVELADYEQYF.

The chain is built from TRBV5-4 and TRBJ2-5; D gene ambiguous. Germline assignment: CDR1 SGHNT and CDR2 YYREEE (reference sequence). CDR3 length: 15 residues. V was cut by 2 bases and J by 3 bases, with 14 bases left in between. The CDR3, as DNA: TGTGCCAGCAGCTTCACTGTGGGGTATAAAGAGACCCAGTACTTC. It is translated as CASSFTVGYKETQYF.

This chain connects TRBV12-5 to TRBJ2-6; D is uncertain. The CDR3 loop spans 16 amino acids. CDR1 is LGHNT and CDR2 is FRNRAP in the germline V gene. Trimming removed 6 bases from V and 0 bases from J, with 12 bases in between. This CDR3 is CASGSVQVSGANVLTF. CDR3 DNA: TGTGCTAGTGGCTCAGTCCAGGTCTCTGGGGCCAACGTCCTGACTTTC. Based on the CDR3 plus reference TRBV12-5 and TRBJ2-6, the full variable domain is DARVTQTPRHKVTEMGQEVTMRCQPILGHNTVFWYRQTMMQGLELLAYFRNRAPLDDSGMPKDRFSAEMPDATLATLKIQPSEPRDSAVYFCASGSVQVSGANVLTFGAGSRLTVL.

This clonotype was detected ten times or more. The CDR3 sequence is CASSATGSVAKNIQYF. The DNA of the CDR3 is TGCGCCAGCAGTGCGACAGGGTCGGTAGCCAAAAACATTCAGTACTTC. V gene TRBV10-2 combines with J gene TRBJ2-4; 7 bases line up with TRBD1. J lost 0 bases, V lost 4 bases, and 6 bases had no gene match. The CDR3 is 16 amino acids. Germline CDR1 WSHSY, CDR2 SAAADI.

Note on this clonotype: The germline gene is not matched at one end of the junction; a read error may be the cause. The genes are TRBV4-2 and TRBJ2-3, with 11 bases that match TRBD2. The CDR3 spans 18 residues. Germline CDR1 is LGHNA and CDR2 is YNFKEQ. The CDR3 nucleotides read TGTGTCAGCAGCCAAGAAGGGCTAGCGGGAGGAGCAACAGATACGCAGTATTTT. Its translation is CVSSQEGLAGGATDTQYF.

This clonotype was recorded a few times. The rearrangement links TRBV5-1 to TRBJ1-2; D is ambiguous. Germline-derived CDR1 and CDR2 are SGHRS and YFSETQ. The CDR3 loop spans 13 amino acids. Trimming shortened V by 5 bases and J by 2 bases, and 10 bases separated the two germline ends. The CDR3, as DNA: TGCGCCAGCAGTCCCGAGGGCAACTATGGCTACACCTTC. Its protein product is CASSPEGNYGYTF. Supplemented by reference TRBV5-1 and TRBJ1-2, the full variable domain reads KAGVTQTPRYLIKTRGQQVTLSCSPISGHRSVSWYQQTPGQGLQFLFEYFSETQRNKGNFPGRFSGRQFSNSRSEMNVSTLELGDSALYLCASSPEGNYGYTFGSGTRLTVV.

This chain connects TRBV12-3 or TRBV12-4 to TRBJ1-4, with D maybe TRBD1 (6 bases). The germline V and J ends were trimmed by 5 bases and 5 bases, with 12 bases remaining between them. The CDR3 covers 14 residues. The CDR3 DNA is TGTGCCAGCAGTCACAGGGAACTAAATGAAAAACTGTTTTTT. Protein: CASSHRELNEKLFF.

This clonotype was recorded at least ten times. The chain carries TRBV12-3 or TRBV12-4 and TRBJ2-3; 11 bases are shared with TRBD2. V shed 1 base, J shed 7 bases, and the junction held 4 bases outside the gene matches. The CDR3 is made up of 15 amino acids. The CDR3 spells CASSLEASGGHTQYF. The CDR3 DNA reads TGTGCCAGCAGTTTAGAGGCTAGCGGGGGGCATACGCAGTATTTT.

The V gene is TRBV10-3, the J gene TRBJ2-3, with 13 bases that match TRBD2. Per the germline V gene, CDR1 is ENHRY and CDR2 is SYGVKD. V lost 8 bases to trimming and J lost 5 bases; unmatched junction nucleotides: 1. There are 13 residues in the CDR3. The DNA for the CDR3 is TGTGCCATCGGACTAGCGGGAGAAGATACGCAGTATTTT. Its translation: CAIGLAGEDTQYF.

The rearrangement uses TRBV7-3 and TRBJ2-7; no clear D. V shed 3 bases and J shed 0 bases, with 9 bases lying between them. From germline, CDR1 is SGHTA and CDR2 FQGTGA. The CDR3 is 14 amino acids. The CDR3 coding sequence is TGTGCCAGCAGCTTCAAGGGCTTCTCCTACGAGCAGTACTTC. Amino acids: CASSFKGFSYEQYF.

Many counts were recorded for this clonotype. The chain employs TRBV25-1 and TRBJ1-1; the D is unclear. Germline CDR1 MGHDK, CDR2 SYGVNS. The CDR3 extends over 13 amino acids. Trimming shortened V by 1 base and J by 4 bases, and 7 bases separated the two germline ends. The CDR3 reads CASSESRITEAFF. DNA of the CDR3: TGTGCCAGCAGTGAATCGAGGATCACTGAAGCTTTCTTT.